This T cell receptor beta chain was sequenced during a study of T-cell reconstitution after alpha-beta-depleted transplantation in children. Germline V gives CDR1 SGDLS, CDR2 YYNGEE. With 1 base clipped from V and 8 bases from J, the junction kept 11 bases outside the gene matches. CDR3 length: 17 amino acids. This clonotype turned up a few times. Its antigen is as yet unknown. Study-wide findings and caveats: Several hundred expanded graft clones reportedly gave rise to the alpha-beta T cells present about two months after transplant. Most T-cell counts and diversity one year after the transplant came from T cells that were newly produced.

Unique molecular identifiers were incorporated into the prepared TCRbeta library. Each CDR3 protein is one row after TCRdb ran MiXCR on the PCR reads. The sample records 700,000 to 950,000 distinct CDR3 sequences, around 15% being singletons. The sequence derives from a male patient between 10 and 17 years old who had a stem cell transplant for acute lymphoblastic leukemia, so the T cells may come from the graft donor. Source: PBMCs, mostly from graft donor cells, taken 360 days after TCRalphabeta/CD19-depleted stem cell transplant. The chain combines TRBV9 with TRBJ2-1, with 11 bases lining up with TRBD2. The CDR3, as DNA: TGTGCCAGCAGCGTATACCTAACTAGCGGGAGTGCCGATGAGCAGTTCTTC. This codes for CASSVYLTSGSADEQFF.